The next 27 T cell receptor beta chains were all read from a single sample in a study of T cells after yellow fever vaccination (dated by TCRdb to between 2018 and 2020). The sample's treatment or condition label, in plain terms: live attenuated yellow fever vaccine strain. The library was prepared using 5' RACE. Instrument used: Illumina HiSeq 2500. TCRdb trimmed public reads at Q25 via fastp, called clones via MiXCR and kept in-frame beta chains. Every entry covers one CDR3 protein and lists the most common genes and DNA from its rows. Across this sample there are about 580,000 distinct CDR3 sequences, with 17% seen only once. The ten largest clones capture roughly 17% of the sample. The specimen was PBMCs, collected about 5 days after the first yellow fever vaccination. The receptors originated from a man aged 18 to 29 who received the YFV17D yellow fever vaccine.

This rearrangement joins TRBV5-1 to TRBJ2-7, with TRBD1 as a possible D gene (5 bases). This CDR3 is 15 amino acids long. CDR1 is SGHRS, CDR2 YFSETQ, per germline. Trimming left V 3 bases short and J 6 bases short, with 19 bases between. The chain's CDR3 is CASSSRQPLPGEQYF. In DNA form, the CDR3 reads TGCGCCAGCAGCTCCCGACAGCCCCTTCCAGGCGAGCAGTACTTC.

The chain joins TRBV15 to TRBJ2-5; the match to TRBD1 covers 7 bases. Germline V gene lookup returns CDR1 LNHNV and CDR2 YYDKDF (reference sequence). V shed 5 bases and J 4 bases; nucleotides not matched to a gene: 19. CDR3 size: 18 residues. The CDR3 here is CATSVPYRGLGEGETQYF. CDR3 nucleotide sequence: TGTGCCACCAGCGTTCCTTACAGGGGTCTGGGTGAGGGAGAGACCCAGTACTTC.

The chain carries TRBV12-3 or TRBV12-4 and TRBJ2-1; 9 positions agree with TRBD1. This CDR3 has 15 amino acids. After removal of 5 bases from V and 3 bases from J, the junction contained 5 bases not matched to a gene. CDR3 coding DNA: TGTGCCAGCAGTCTACAGGGGGCGGACTACAATGAGCAGTTCTTC. This encodes CASSLQGADYNEQFF.

The chain couples TRBV20-1 to TRBJ2-7, with TRBD1 matching over 8 bases. J was trimmed by 0 bases and V by 6 bases; bases with no gene match: 7. Looked up from germline, CDR1 is DFQATT and CDR2 is SNEGSKA (reference sequence). CDR3 length equals 14 residues. The CDR3 DNA follows: TGCAGTGCAAGGACAGGGTCGAGCTCCTACGAGCAGTACGTC. Translating gives CSARTGSSSYEQYV.

The chain has TRBV5-4 and TRBJ2-3; a weak D match, TRBD1 (5 bases). Germline V gene sequence: CDR1 SGHNT, CDR2 YYREEE (reference sequence). The V end was cut by 4 bases, the J end by 6 bases, with 24 bases between. The CDR3 loop spans 17 amino acids. This CDR3 is CASSPTPTSGLLDTQYF. CDR3 DNA: TGTGCCAGCAGCCCGACCCCCACATCAGGGCTCCTGGATACGCAGTATTTT.

CDR3: CASGSGYGTEAFF. The CDR3 DNA reads TGCGCCAGCGGGAGCGGATACGGCACTGAAGCTTTCTTT. The V gene is TRBV5-1, the J gene TRBJ1-1; D is unresolved. The germline V and J ends were trimmed by 7 bases and 4 bases, with 14 bases remaining between them. Per germline, CDR1 SGHRS and CDR2 YFSETQ. This CDR3 spans 13 amino acids.

This clonotype was found a few times. V gene TRBV7-2 combines with J gene TRBJ2-7; 8 bases align to TRBD1. V dropped 1 base and J dropped 0; count of bases not matched to a gene: 5. This CDR3 is 16 amino acids long. Germline V gives CDR1 SGHTA, CDR2 FQGNSA. CDR3 sequence reads: CASSLVSTGDSYEQYV. Here the CDR3 DNA reads TGTGCCAGCAGCTTAGTGTCGACAGGGGACTCCTACGAGCAGTACGTC.

There are a few counts of this clonotype. V usage is TRBV7-2 and J usage is TRBJ1-5; TRBD1 might be the D (6 bases). The V end was cut by 4 bases, the J end by 3 bases, with 13 bases between. Germline assignment: CDR1 SGHTA and CDR2 FQGNSA. The CDR3 covers 15 residues. The CDR3 sequence is CASSSPQGHNQPQHF. The CDR3 DNA reads TGTGCCAGCAGCTCCCCACAGGGCCACAATCAGCCCCAGCATTTT.

V gene TRBV4-2 combines with J gene TRBJ2-7; perhaps TRBD2 as D (5 bases). The CDR3 runs 15 residues. Trimming stripped 1 base from V and 1 base from J, with 11 bases between. The germline V gene encodes CDR1 LGHNA and CDR2 YNFKEQ. The DNA of the CDR3 is TGTGCCAGCAGCCAAGTCCCGGAGGCATCCTACGAGCAGTACTTC. Translation gives CASSQVPEASYEQYF.

This chain links TRBV7-8 with TRBJ1-1; TRBD1 agrees at 8 bases. Germline V gene sequence: CDR1 SGHVS, CDR2 FQNEAQ. CDR3 length: 14 residues. With 5 bases clipped from V and 7 bases from J, the junction kept 9 bases outside the gene matches. CDR3 nucleotide sequence: TGTGCCAGCAGCCTCAGGGGGCAACAAGTTGAAGCTTTCTTT. Its protein is CASSLRGQQVEAFF. Full variable domain (rest looked up from reference TRBV7-8 and TRBJ1-1): GAGVSQSPRYKVAKRGQDVALRCDPISGHVSLFWYQQALGQGPEFLTYFQNEAQLDKSGLPSDRFFAERPEGSVSTLKIQRTQQEDSAVYLCASSLRGQQVEAFFGQGTRLTVV.

The V call is TRBV6-1, the J call TRBJ2-1, with 10 positions matching TRBD2. The CDR3 spans 16 residues. Trimming took 6 bases from V and 4 from J; bases not matched to a gene: 9. CDR1 is MNHNS, CDR2 SASEGT, per germline. CDR3 amino acids: CASRDIAGGTYNEQFF. CDR3 sequence (DNA): TGTGCCAGCAGGGATATAGCGGGGGGAACTTACAATGAGCAGTTCTTC.

In its sample, this clonotype was seen a few times. The chain joins TRBV7-3 to TRBJ2-7, with 9 bases identical to TRBD2. The CDR3 contains 18 residues. Germline assignment: CDR1 SGHTA and CDR2 FQGTGA. Losses at the gene ends were 0 bases for V and 2 bases for J; bases not matched to a gene: 11. CDR3 amino acids: CASSLTGNGAGGPYEQYV. CDR3 DNA: TGTGCCAGCAGCTTAACGGGGAATGGAGCGGGGGGTCCCTACGAGCAGTACGTC.

Only a few counts were recorded for this clonotype. The V gene is TRBV7-9, the J gene TRBJ2-7; D is uncertain. V gave up 2 bases and J gave up 5 bases, with 10 bases separating them. Per germline, CDR1 SEHNR and CDR2 FQNEAQ (reference sequence). This CDR3 contains 13 residues. For the CDR3, the DNA is TGTGCCAGCAGCTTACCCGCCCGAAACGAGCAGTACGTC. Translating gives CASSLPARNEQYV.

The chain has TRBV6-2 or TRBV6-3 and TRBJ2-5; D gene unclear. Trimming removed 8 bases from V and 3 bases from J, with 19 bases in between. Germline values: CDR1 MNHEY, CDR2 SVGEGT. The CDR3 totals 15 residues. CDR3 in DNA: TGTGCCAGCCTACACTGGAAAAAAAACGAAGAGACCCAGTACTTC. It yields the protein CASLHWKKNEETQYF.

The CDR3: CASYWGEKLFF. The CDR3 coding sequence is TGTGCCAGCTACTGGGGGGAAAAACTGTTTTTT. V and J are TRBV25-1 and TRBJ1-4; a weak D match, TRBD1 (5 bases). Looked up from germline, CDR1 is MGHDK and CDR2 is SYGVNS. The CDR3 is made up of 11 amino acids. Trimming shortened V by 8 bases and J by 8 bases, and 9 bases separated the two germline ends.

This clonotype has just a few counts. This chain connects TRBV6-5 to TRBJ1-2, with D perhaps TRBD1 (5 bases). The germline gives CDR1 MNHEY, CDR2 SVGAGI. The CDR3 is 13 residues long. The V gene lost 2 bases and the J gene lost 3 bases, with 7 bases spanning the gap. CDR3: CASSYQGYYGYTF. The CDR3 DNA follows: TGTGCCAGCAGTTACCAGGGCTACTATGGCTACACCTTC.

This clonotype has a count of ten or more. The gene calls are TRBV7-8 and TRBJ1-2; perhaps TRBD1 as D (5 bases). CDR3 length: 15 residues. V dropped 4 bases and J dropped 8 bases, with 20 bases sitting between them. CDR1 is SGHVS, CDR2 FQNEAQ, per germline. CDR3 in amino acids: CASSSLYGTKGGYTF. Written as DNA, the CDR3 is TGTGCCAGCAGCTCCCTCTATGGGACTAAAGGCGGCTACACCTTC.

The table lists this clonotype with a few counts. The chain combines TRBV6-1 with TRBJ1-5; D is ambiguous. The V end lost 1 base, the J end lost 4 bases, and 14 bases lay between the germline ends. Germline V gene lookup returns CDR1 MNHNS and CDR2 SASEGT. The CDR3 extends over 16 amino acids. The CDR3 loop reads CASSEGSPIGNQPQHF. As DNA, the CDR3 is TGTGCCAGCAGTGAAGGGTCTCCGATCGGGAATCAGCCCCAGCATTTT.

This sequence joins TRBV2 and TRBJ1-5; D unresolved. Trimming shortened V by 7 bases and J by 5 bases, and 12 bases separated the two germline ends. Looked up from germline, CDR1 is SNHLY and CDR2 is FYNNEI. The CDR3 runs 13 residues. The CDR3 nucleotides read TGTGCCAGCACCCTGGACGTCTATCAGCCCCAGCATTTT. Protein: CASTLDVYQPQHF. The entire variable domain, with the rest obtained from reference TRBV2 and TRBJ1-5, is as follows: EPEVTQTPSHQVTQMGQEVILRCVPISNHLYFYWYRQILGQKVEFLVSFYNNEISEKSEIFDDQFSVERPDGSNFTLKIRSTKLEDSAMYFCASTLDVYQPQHFGDGTRLSIL.

The chain recombines TRBV6-1 with TRBJ2-5; D may be TRBD1 or TRBD2 (5 bases each). Per germline, CDR1 MNHNS and CDR2 SASEGT. V lost 6 bases and J lost 1, with 18 bases in between. This CDR3 is 16 amino acids long. This CDR3 reads CASSSGTEWGQETQYF. In DNA, the CDR3 is TGTGCCAGCAGCTCAGGGACGGAGTGGGGCCAAGAGACCCAGTACTTC.

The chain combines TRBV12-3 or TRBV12-4 with TRBJ2-2; 8 bases map to TRBD1. The CDR3 loop spans 16 amino acids. With V trimmed by 6 bases and J by 6 bases, 12 bases remained unmatched. The CDR3 coding sequence is TGTGCCAGCAGCACGGGAACAGGGGGTTGGTCCGGGGAGCTGTTTTTT. Its translation: CASSTGTGGWSGELFF.

J is TRBJ2-3 and V is TRBV6-2 or TRBV6-3; D call uncertain. The CDR3 has 15 amino acids. Trimming removed 7 bases from V and 1 base from J, with 15 bases in between. Looked up from germline, CDR1 is MNHEY and CDR2 is SVGEGT. CDR3 coding DNA: TGTGCCAGCACGCGGTTTGCCGAGGGCACAGATACGCAGTATTTT. It codes for CASTRFAEGTDTQYF.

The chain recombines TRBV20-1 with TRBJ1-4; D is perhaps TRBD1 (5 bases). The CDR3 is made up of 13 amino acids. Trimming cost V 5 bases and J 12 bases, with 19 bases left between them. Germline V lookup: CDR1 DFQATT, CDR2 SNEGSKA (reference sequence). CDR3 nucleotides: TGCAGTGCTGGGACGGGGGTGGTGGGTGAACTGTTTTTT. It codes for CSAGTGVVGELFF.

The chain links TRBV7-9 to TRBJ1-1; D remains ambiguous. Trimming removed 3 bases at V and 5 bases at J, with 16 bases between. There are 15 residues in the CDR3. Germline V lookup: CDR1 SEHNR, CDR2 FQNEAQ (reference sequence). CDR3 nucleotides: TGTGCCAGCAGCTTGGGCAGCGGGTCGGAGACTGAAGCTTTCTTT. Translating gives CASSLGSGSETEAFF.

The chain recombines TRBV6-1 with TRBJ2-7, with 8 bases identical to TRBD1. Trimming cost V 6 bases and J 8 bases; bases outside gene matches: 12. CDR3 length: 14 amino acids. The V gene's germline CDR1 is MNHNS and CDR2 SASEGT. CDR3 sequence: CASSPPGQVEQQYF. CDR3 in DNA: TGTGCCAGCAGCCCTCCGGGACAGGTTGAACAGCAGTACTTC.

The chain links TRBV7-6 to TRBJ1-2; D remains ambiguous. V was clipped by 1 base and J by 0 bases, with 9 bases between them. Germline CDR1 is SGHVS and CDR2 is FNYEAQ. There are 15 residues in the CDR3. The CDR3 DNA reads TGTGCCAGCAGCTTAGGGACGGAAGCTAACTATGGCTACACCTTC. It codes for CASSLGTEANYGYTF.

This clonotype was detected a few times. Written as DNA, the CDR3 is TGTGCCAGCAGTTTTACGGGGCTCGCGGGCTACACCTTC. Amino acid sequence: CASSFTGLAGYTF. J is TRBJ1-2 and V is TRBV27; D is possibly TRBD1 (5 bases). Germline V gene data show CDR1 as MNHEY and CDR2 as SMNVEV (reference sequence). The ends were cut back, 3 bases at V and 8 bases at J, with 13 bases in the middle. The CDR3 covers 13 residues.